The 10 T cell receptor beta chains reported below all come from one sample, sequenced in a study of blood T cell repertoires in COVID-19. Using immunoSEQ multiplex PCR, the repertoire was profiled, and TCRdb retains in-frame clones only, with some absent. The repertoire includes 400,000 to 550,000 clones, about 85% of them detected once, and under 2% sits in the top ten. Sequenced sample: PBMCs or T cells enriched from blood (not recorded which). These receptors were taken from a woman under 30 with acute COVID-19.

The chain employs TRBV27 and TRBJ2-7, with D uncertain. This CDR3 spans 15 amino acids. Germline V gene sequence: CDR1 MNHEY, CDR2 SMNVEV (reference sequence). Trimming removed 2 bases from V and 5 bases from J, with 16 bases in between. CDR3 sequence reads: CASSLNARSGHEQYF. Here the CDR3 DNA reads TGTGCCAGCAGTTTAAACGCAAGGTCAGGTCACGAGCAGTACTTC.

The V call is TRBV4-1, the J call TRBJ2-4, with D maybe TRBD2 (6 bases). Germline CDR1 and CDR2: MGHRA and YSYEKL. V was pared by 4 bases and J by 4 bases, with 11 bases between. This CDR3 is built from 14 residues. CDR3 sequence reads: CASSLPAGKNIQYF. As DNA, the CDR3 is TGCGCCAGCAGCCTCCCGGCGGGGAAAAACATTCAGTACTTC.

The chain carries TRBV11-2 and TRBJ2-2; perhaps TRBD1 as D (6 bases). Germline V gene data show CDR1 as SGHAT and CDR2 as FQNNGV. V was shortened by 0 bases and J by 4 bases, with 15 bases between the two germline ends. The length of the CDR3 is 17 residues. CDR3 DNA sequence: TGTGCCAGCAGCTTAGATATAGTGGGGGCCTCCACCGGGGAGCTGTTTTTT. Its translation: CASSLDIVGASTGELFF.

The V call is TRBV5-6, the J call TRBJ2-1; 9 bases fit TRBD1. This CDR3 region has 18 residues. Germline V gene data show CDR1 as SGHDT and CDR2 as YYEEEE. The V segment lost 0 bases and the J segment 4 bases; nucleotides outside the gene matches: 11. CDR3 residues: CASSLGVDRGGSYNEQFF. The CDR3 DNA reads as TGTGCCAGCAGCTTGGGGGTGGACAGGGGCGGTTCTTACAATGAGCAGTTCTTC.

This chain joins TRBV18 and TRBJ2-2; D uncertain. From germline, CDR1 is KGHSH and CDR2 LQKENI. The CDR3 loop spans 17 amino acids. The V end lost 1 base, the J end lost 1 base, and 13 bases lay between the germline ends. The CDR3 is CASSPRVQAGNTGELFF. The CDR3 DNA reads as TGTGCCAGCTCACCACGCGTCCAGGCCGGGAACACCGGGGAGCTGTTTTTT.

This rearrangement joins TRBV2 to TRBJ2-7; 9 bases match TRBD1. CDR1 is SNHLY and CDR2 is FYNNEI in the germline V gene. The CDR3 is 17 amino acids. V dropped 5 bases and J dropped 6; count of bases not matched to a gene: 17. CDR3 sequence (DNA): TGTGCCAGCAGTAAGCTAGGACAGGGGACGTCTTTTGGCGAGCAGTACTTC. It specifies CASSKLGQGTSFGEQYF.

V gene TRBV19 combines with J gene TRBJ1-5; tentatively, D is TRBD1 (5 bases). Per germline, CDR1 LNHDA and CDR2 SQIVND (reference sequence). Trimming stripped 7 bases from V and 0 bases from J, with 13 bases between. This CDR3 comprises 15 residues. The CDR3 region has the DNA TGTGCCAGTATTTTCCAGGGTAATAGCAATCAGCCCCAGCATTTT. Amino acids: CASIFQGNSNQPQHF.

This clone was observed once. The V and J genes are TRBV7-2 and TRBJ1-5; TRBD1 aligns across 7 bases. Per the germline V gene, CDR1 is SGHTA and CDR2 is FQGNSA. The CDR3 consists of 15 residues. Trimming took 5 bases from V and 5 from J; bases not matched to a gene: 9. The CDR3 bases are TGTGCCAGCAGCCCCGGACAGGTCGGGGATCAGCCCCAGCATTTT. It encodes CASSPGQVGDQPQHF.

Written as DNA, the CDR3 is TGTGCCAGCAGCTTGTCAGACACTGAAGCTTTCTTT. This translates into CASSLSDTEAFF. The chain uses TRBV5-6 and TRBJ1-1, with unresolved D. This CDR3 has 12 amino acids. V was cut by 1 base and J by 3 bases, with 4 bases left in between. Germline CDR1 SGHDT, CDR2 YYEEEE.

The J gene is TRBJ2-3, the V gene TRBV7-9, with 8 positions matching TRBD2. V trimming: 6 bases; J trimming: 0 bases; junction bases outside the gene matches: 11. The CDR3 covers 17 residues. The germline gives CDR1 SEHNR, CDR2 FQNEAQ (reference sequence). The CDR3 loop reads CASSPMRGASSTDTQYF. CDR3 DNA: TGTGCCAGCAGTCCAATGCGGGGGGCCTCAAGCACAGATACGCAGTATTTT.